One sample yielded the 2 T cell receptor beta chains listed below, sequenced in a study of blood T cells in healthy people across ages. Primed by a sample-barcoded 5' primer and a J-beta primer mix, a second PCR proceeded for 7 to 11 cycles. Using its own MiXCR run on the 5' RACE reads, TCRdb lists one record per CDR3 protein. The sample shows over 500,000 distinct CDR3 sequences, approximately 52% of them seen only once. Sequenced input: blood. These receptors all come from a woman of 80 years or more in good health.

A few counts support this clonotype. The chain carries TRBV29-1 and TRBJ2-5; 9 bases are shared with TRBD1. The J call may be mistaken, given a closer DNA end match to TRBJ2-7. CDR1 is SQVTM and CDR2 is ANQGSEA in the germline V gene. This CDR3 comprises 12 residues. CDR3 sequence: CSAVGQGGEQYF. The CDR3 coding sequence is TGCAGCGCTGTGGGACAGGGAGGCGAGCAGTACTTC.

The rearrangement links TRBV6-2 or TRBV6-3 to TRBJ2-1; D call uncertain. From germline, CDR1 is MNHEY and CDR2 SVGEGT. The length of the CDR3 is 12 residues. With 7 bases removed from V and 9 bases from J, the gap between germline ends came to 13 bases. The CDR3 reads CASTGYPLEQFF. CDR3 sequence (DNA): TGTGCCAGCACCGGCTATCCACTTGAGCAGTTCTTC.